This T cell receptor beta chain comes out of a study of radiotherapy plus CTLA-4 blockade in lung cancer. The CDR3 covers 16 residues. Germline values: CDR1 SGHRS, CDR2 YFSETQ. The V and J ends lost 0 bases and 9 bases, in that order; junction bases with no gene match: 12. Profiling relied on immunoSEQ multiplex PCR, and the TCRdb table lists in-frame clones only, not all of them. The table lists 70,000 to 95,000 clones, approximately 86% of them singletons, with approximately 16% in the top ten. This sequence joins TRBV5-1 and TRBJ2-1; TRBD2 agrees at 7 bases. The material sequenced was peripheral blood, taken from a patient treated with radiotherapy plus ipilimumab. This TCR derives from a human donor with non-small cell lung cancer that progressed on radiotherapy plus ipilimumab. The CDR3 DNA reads TGCGCCAGCAGCTTGGCACGGGGGAGGGCCAAGCGTGAGCAGTTCTTC. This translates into CASSLARGRAKREQFF. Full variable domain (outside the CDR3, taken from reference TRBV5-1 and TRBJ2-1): KAGVTQTPRYLIKTRGQQVTLSCSPISGHRSVSWYQQTPGQGLQFLFEYFSETQRNKGNFPGRFSGRQFSNSRSEMNVSTLELGDSALYLCASSLARGRAKREQFFGPGTRLTVL.